This note documents a single T cell receptor beta chain sequence. What it recognizes is unknown. Naive CD8 cells, CD45RO-negative and positively selected for CCR7, excluded terminally differentiated effector memory CD45RA+ cells. None of the donors, who were healthy HIV-negative adults, had recently had acute infections or vaccinations. The method was immunoSEQ multiplex PCR; TCRdb's version includes in-frame clones alone and lacks a portion of them. The sample carries 2 million to 2.5 million clones, less than 95% recorded once. The CDR3 totals 15 residues. J gave up 3 bases and V 4 bases, and 6 bases lay outside the gene matches. Germline lookup yields CDR1 LNHDA and CDR2 SQIVND (reference sequence). This sample was taken from a study of shared clonotypes between healthy human individuals. The study's findings and limits: Sharing across a handful of donors was seen in around 5.1% of naive CD4 clonotypes.

The J gene is TRBJ2-7, the V gene TRBV19; 10 nucleotides line up with TRBD2. This TCR derives from a young man in good health. Sequencing was performed on naive CD8+ T cells sorted from blood. CDR3 loop: CASSTFLAGGYEQYF. The CDR3, as DNA: TGTGCCAGTAGTACCTTCTTAGCGGGGGGCTACGAGCAGTACTTC.